A selection of T cell receptor beta chains follows, all from one sample in a study of human T cells and chemical hapten exposure. From the RACE reads, TCRdb called clonotypes with MiXCR, one entry per CDR3 protein. The table records 250,000 or so distinct CDR3 sequences, 7.5% to 10% of them present only once. The specimen was whole blood, collected in connection with sensitization to the hapten diphenylcyclopropenone (DPC). The origin of the receptors is a woman in her 40s with alopecia areata. Some clones in this sample may be carry-over from other donors' samples. CDR3s include the opening cysteine and the closing phenylalanine or tryptophan. The D gene is left open where the match is weak. Rows may omit the clone size; those that give it use once, few, many or a size class.

v_call: TRBV6-6
d_call: NA
j_call: TRBJ2-5
clone_size: few
cdr3_nt: TGTGCCAGCAGTTACTCCGTGGAGACCCAGTACTTC
cdr3_aa: CASSYSVETQYF

v_call: TRBV27
d_call: TRBD1
j_call: TRBJ2-3
clone_size: few
cdr3_nt: TGTGCCAGCAGTCCCTACTTCGGACAGGGGGCTCGGGCAGATACGCAGTATTTT
cdr3_aa: CASSPYFGQGARADTQYF

v_call: TRBV12-3/TRBV12-4
d_call: NA
j_call: TRBJ2-3
clone_size: few
cdr3_nt: TGTGCCAGCAGTTCAGCGGTTCTTGGAGATACGCAGTATTTT
cdr3_aa: CASSSAVLGDTQYF

v_call: TRBV11-1
d_call: TRBD2
j_call: TRBJ2-1
clone_size: many
cdr3_nt: TGTGCCAGCAGCTCCACACCCCTAGCGGGAGCGGGGGTTGAGCAGTTCTTC
cdr3_aa: CASSSTPLAGAGVEQFF

v_call: TRBV7-2
d_call: NA
j_call: TRBJ2-5
clone_size: few
cdr3_nt: TGTGCCAGCAGCCCCCTTCAAGAGACCCAGTACTTC
cdr3_aa: CASSPLQETQYF

v_call: TRBV29-1
d_call: NA
j_call: TRBJ2-1
clone_size: few
cdr3_nt: TGCAGCGTTCGGGAGCCAACCTACAATGAGCAGTTCTTC
cdr3_aa: CSVREPTYNEQFF

v_call: TRBV29-1
d_call: TRBD2
j_call: TRBJ2-7
clone_size: NA
cdr3_nt: TGCAGCGCCGGACTAGCGGGCTCCTACGAGCAGTACTTC
cdr3_aa: CSAGLAGSYEQYF

v_call: TRBV4-2
d_call: NA
j_call: TRBJ1-2
clone_size: many
cdr3_nt: TGTGCCAGCAGCCAAGATAGAGGGACCGCCTATGGCTACACCTTC
cdr3_aa: CASSQDRGTAYGYTF

v_call: TRBV28
d_call: TRBD1
j_call: TRBJ2-2
clone_size: many
cdr3_nt: TGTGCCAGCAGGACAGGGGGTAGGGCCGGGGAGCTGTTTTTT
cdr3_aa: CASRTGGRAGELFF

v_call: TRBV12-3/TRBV12-4
d_call: TRBD1
j_call: TRBJ2-5
clone_size: few
cdr3_nt: TGTGCCAGCAGTCCCCAGGGACAGCTCCAAGAGACCCAGTACTTC
cdr3_aa: CASSPQGQLQETQYF

v_call: TRBV24-1
d_call: NA
j_call: TRBJ1-5
clone_size: few
cdr3_nt: TGTGCCACCAGTGCCGGGTATAGCAATCAGCCCCAGCATTTT
cdr3_aa: CATSAGYSNQPQHF

v_call: TRBV9
d_call: NA
j_call: TRBJ1-4
clone_size: many
cdr3_nt: TGTGCCAGCAGCTCAACAGGGAATGTCGGTGAAAAACTGTTTTTC
cdr3_aa: CASSSTGNVGEKLFF

v_call: TRBV7-2
d_call: NA
j_call: TRBJ2-5
clone_size: few
cdr3_nt: TGTGCCAGCAGCTTAGTAGCAGGCCCCCAAGAGACCCAGTACTTC
cdr3_aa: CASSLVAGPQETQYF

v_call: TRBV28
d_call: NA
j_call: TRBJ2-5
clone_size: NA
cdr3_nt: TGTGCCAGCAGTATCAGGAGGGGAGAGACCCAGTACTTC
cdr3_aa: CASSIRRGETQYF

v_call: TRBV4-3
d_call: TRBD2
j_call: TRBJ2-2
clone_size: NA
cdr3_nt: TGCGCCAGCAGCCGGGACGGGCTAGCGGATTCCACCGGGGAGCTGTTTTTT
cdr3_aa: CASSRDGLADSTGELFF

v_call: TRBV25-1
d_call: NA
j_call: TRBJ2-5
clone_size: many
cdr3_nt: TGTGCCAGCAGTAACAGCCCCGGGTACCAAGAGACCCAGTACTTC
cdr3_aa: CASSNSPGYQETQYF

v_call: TRBV3-1
d_call: NA
j_call: TRBJ1-5
clone_size: many
cdr3_nt: TGTGCCAGCAGCCCTCAGGAGAATCAGCCCCAGCATTTT
cdr3_aa: CASSPQENQPQHF

v_call: TRBV20-1
d_call: NA
j_call: TRBJ1-1
clone_size: NA
cdr3_nt: TGCAGTGCTAGTTTTATGAACACTGAAGCTTTCTTT
cdr3_aa: CSASFMNTEAFF

v_call: TRBV5-1
d_call: TRBD2
j_call: TRBJ2-7
clone_size: many
cdr3_nt: TGCGCCAGCAGCTTAGGGACTAGCGGGGCCTACGAGCAGTACTTC
cdr3_aa: CASSLGTSGAYEQYF

v_call: TRBV7-3
d_call: TRBD2
j_call: TRBJ2-5
clone_size: NA
cdr3_nt: TGTGCCAGCAGCCCGATGGGACTAGCGGGACAAGAGACCCAGTACTTC
cdr3_aa: CASSPMGLAGQETQYF

v_call: TRBV20-1
d_call: NA
j_call: TRBJ1-1
clone_size: NA
cdr3_nt: TGCAGTGCTAGGGGTACAGGGAACACTGAAGCTTTCTTT
cdr3_aa: CSARGTGNTEAFF

v_call: TRBV4-3
d_call: NA
j_call: TRBJ2-5
clone_size: NA
cdr3_nt: TGCGCCAGCAGCCAAGACGGGGGGCCACAAGAGACCCAGTACTTC
cdr3_aa: CASSQDGGPQETQYF

v_call: TRBV4-3
d_call: NA
j_call: TRBJ2-3
clone_size: few
cdr3_nt: TGCGCCAGCAGCCAAGGGGTCGGCGCAGATACGCAGTATTTT
cdr3_aa: CASSQGVGADTQYF

v_call: TRBV6-5
d_call: TRBD1
j_call: TRBJ2-2
clone_size: NA
cdr3_nt: TGTGCCAGCAGCAGGGACAGGGCGAACACCGGGGAGCTGTTTTTT
cdr3_aa: CASSRDRANTGELFF

v_call: TRBV29-1
d_call: NA
j_call: TRBJ2-3
clone_size: NA
cdr3_nt: TGCAGCGTAGTAGCGGTTACAGATACGCAGTATTTT
cdr3_aa: CSVVAVTDTQYF

v_call: TRBV6-2/TRBV6-3
d_call: NA
j_call: TRBJ1-1
clone_size: few
cdr3_nt: TGTGCCAGCAGTTCTCGGTTAAATCCGAACACTGAAGCTTTCTTT
cdr3_aa: CASSSRLNPNTEAFF

v_call: TRBV6-2/TRBV6-3
d_call: TRBD2
j_call: TRBJ2-1
clone_size: few
cdr3_nt: TGTGCCAGCAAGAGGGCGGCGGGAGCGGACAATGAGCAGTTCTTC
cdr3_aa: CASKRAAGADNEQFF

v_call: TRBV6-5
d_call: TRBD2
j_call: TRBJ2-7
clone_size: NA
cdr3_nt: TGTGCCAGCAGGCGGGACTATTCCCGCTCCAAGTACGAGCAGTACTTC
cdr3_aa: CASRRDYSRSKYEQYF